The entry below gives a single T cell receptor (beta chain) sequence along with its context. This sample is part of a study of blood T cells in healthy people across ages. Using a J-beta primer mix together with a sample-barcoded 5' primer, a second PCR was run for roughly 6 to 12 cycles. Using its own MiXCR run on the 5' RACE reads, TCRdb lists one record per CDR3 protein. The sample includes 1,100,000 or so distinct CDR3 sequences, 40% to 55% seen only once; the top ten take approximately 20%. CDR1 and CDR2 (germline): MNHEY, SVGAGI. The CDR3 contains 15 residues. The J gene is TRBJ2-1, the V gene TRBV6-5; 9 nucleotides line up with TRBD2. With the DNA end fitting TRBJ2-7 better, the J assignment may be wrong. This TCR derives from a woman aged 60-75 years in good health. The material sequenced was blood. The CDR3 DNA follows: TGTGCCAGCAGTTACGGCGGGGGGGGCTACAATGAGCAGTACTTC. Its protein product is CASSYGGGGYNEQYF.